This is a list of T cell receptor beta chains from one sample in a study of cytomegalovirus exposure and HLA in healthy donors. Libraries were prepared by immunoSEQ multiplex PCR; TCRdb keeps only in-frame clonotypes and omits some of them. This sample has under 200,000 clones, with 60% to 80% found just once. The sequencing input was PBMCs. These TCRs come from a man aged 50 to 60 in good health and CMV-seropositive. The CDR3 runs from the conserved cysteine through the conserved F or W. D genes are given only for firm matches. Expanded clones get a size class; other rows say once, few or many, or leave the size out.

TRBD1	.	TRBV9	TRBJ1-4	TGTGCCAGCAGCAAGACAGGGGTAAATGAAAAACTGTTTTTT	CASSKTGVNEKLFF
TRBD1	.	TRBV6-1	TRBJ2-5	TGTGCCAGCAGTGAAGCGCTTCAGGGGGCGCGAGAGACCCAGTACTTC	CASSEALQGARETQYF
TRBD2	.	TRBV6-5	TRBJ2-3	TGTGCCAGCAGTTGGACTAGCGGGTTCCGCACAGATACGCAGTATTTT	CASSWTSGFRTDTQYF
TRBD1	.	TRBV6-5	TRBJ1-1	TGTGCCAGCAGTTACGACAGGGGGGGCACTGAAGCTTTCTTT	CASSYDRGGTEAFF
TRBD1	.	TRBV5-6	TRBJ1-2	TGTGCCAGCTACTCAGGGGGAACCTCTTCTTATGGCTACACCTTC	CASYSGGTSSYGYTF
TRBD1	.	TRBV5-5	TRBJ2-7	TGTGCCAGCAGCTCTTTGGACAGGGTCTACTACGAGCAGTACTTC	CASSSLDRVYYEQYF
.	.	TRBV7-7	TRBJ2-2	TGTGCCAGCAGCCTTTCAGGGGCAACCGGGGAGCTGTTTTTT	CASSLSGATGELFF
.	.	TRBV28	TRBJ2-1	TGTGCCAGCAGTCAAGTACGGGACACTTACAATGAGCAGTTCTTC	CASSQVRDTYNEQFF
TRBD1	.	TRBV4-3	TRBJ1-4	TGCGCCAGCAGCCAAGGGGACAGGGCAGGAGAAAAACTGTTTTTT	CASSQGDRAGEKLFF
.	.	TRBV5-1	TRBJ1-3	TGCGCCAGCAGCTTGGCAGAGAGGGCGGGTGGAAACACCATATATTTT	CASSLAERAGGNTIYF
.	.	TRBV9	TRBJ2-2	TGTGCCAGCAGCGCCCCGGTGAGCGGGGAGCTGTTTTTT	CASSAPVSGELFF
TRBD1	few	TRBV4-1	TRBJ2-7	TGCGCCAGCAGCCAAGACCGGACAGGGGCTTCAAGGGAGCAGTACTTC	CASSQDRTGASREQYF
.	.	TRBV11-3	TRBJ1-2	TGTGCCAGCACCTTTATTCAGATTAACACCTTC	CASTFIQINTF
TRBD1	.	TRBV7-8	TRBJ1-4	TGTGCCAGCAGCTTCGGGACAGGATGGGAAAAACTGCTTTTT	CASSFGTGWEKLLF
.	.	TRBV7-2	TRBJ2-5	TGTGCCAGCAGAAGAGCAGGGCTGGAGACCCAGTACTTC	CASRRAGLETQYF
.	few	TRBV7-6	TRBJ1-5	TGTGCCAGCAGCTTAGGGCAGTATAATCAGCCCCAGCATTTT	CASSLGQYNQPQHF
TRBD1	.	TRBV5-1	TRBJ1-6	TGCGCCAGCAGCTTTGGACAGGGCACGAATTCACCCCTCCACTTT	CASSFGQGTNSPLHF
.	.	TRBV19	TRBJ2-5	TGTGCCAGTAGTCACGGGGGAAGGGAGACCCAGTACTTC	CASSHGGRETQYF
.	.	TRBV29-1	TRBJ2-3	TGCAGCGTTGACTGGAAGTACAGGGGAGGAACAGATACGCAGTATTTT	CSVDWKYRGGTDTQYF
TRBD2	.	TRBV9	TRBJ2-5	TGTGCCAGCAGCGTAGGTGGCGGGGGGGCCCTGGAGACCCAGTACTTC	CASSVGGGGALETQYF
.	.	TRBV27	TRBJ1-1	TGTGCCAGCAGGGGGACTGGGACCATGAACACTGAAGCTTTCTTT	CASRGTGTMNTEAFF
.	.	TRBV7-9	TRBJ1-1	TGTGCCAGCAGCCTACGCTCAGGGGACACTGAAGCTTTCTTT	CASSLRSGDTEAFF
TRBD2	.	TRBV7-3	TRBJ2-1	TGTGCCAGCAGCGATACGGGGGGGCTTGGTGAGCAGTTCTTC	CASSDTGGLGEQFF
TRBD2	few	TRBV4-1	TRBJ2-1	TGCGCCAGCAGCCAAGCGCCTAGCGGGGGTGGTGGGAATGAGCAGTTCTTC	CASSQAPSGGGGNEQFF
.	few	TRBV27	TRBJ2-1	TGTGCCAGCAGTCCACAGGGATTTTTAACCTACAATGAGCAGTTCTTC	CASSPQGFLTYNEQFF
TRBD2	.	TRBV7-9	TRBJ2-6	TGTGCCGGCAGCTTAGCCTTAGCGGGGGCGCCGGGGGCCAACGTCCTGACTTTC	CAGSLALAGAPGANVLTF
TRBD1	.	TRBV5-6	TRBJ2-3	TGTGCCAGCAGCTTGGGGACAGGGGGAGATACGCAGTATTTT	CASSLGTGGDTQYF
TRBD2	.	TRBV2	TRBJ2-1	TGTGCCAGCAGTGGTAGCGGGGGCCGGTCATGGTTCTTC	CASSGSGGRSWFF
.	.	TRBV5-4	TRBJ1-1	TGTGCCAGCAGCTTACCCGGGAATCTGAACACTGAAGCTTTCTTT	CASSLPGNLNTEAFF
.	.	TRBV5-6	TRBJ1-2	TGTGCCAGCAGCCCGGGGGGGCCCGGGTATGGCTACACCTTC	CASSPGGPGYGYTF
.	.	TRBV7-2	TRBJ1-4	TGTGCCAGCAGCTTGGGGGGGATTAATGAAAAACTGTTTTTT	CASSLGGINEKLFF